The present T cell receptor beta chain was sequenced within a study of blood T cell repertoires in COVID-19. Study-level information: Spain, Italy and the United States supplied samples that represented acute and convalescent COVID-19. T cells, B-cell-depleted T cells, or PBMCs provided the cDNA or gDNA that served as material.

It was during active infection that Seattle patients were enrolled and then longitudinally followed. Germline V gene lookup returns CDR1 SNHLY and CDR2 FYNNEI. This CDR3 comprises 12 residues. V shed 6 bases, J shed 9 bases, and the junction held 1 base outside the gene matches. Only in-frame clones appear in the TCRdb table, and some are missing; sequencing was by immunoSEQ multiplex PCR. The table lists roughly 480,000 clones, 85% to 90% of them singletons. Sequenced input: peripheral blood. The sequence was obtained from a man aged 18 to 30 with COVID-19, enrolled during active disease. The chain is built from TRBV2 and TRBJ2-1; 11 bases map to TRBD1. CDR3: CASRDRGPEQFF. Written as DNA, the CDR3 is TGTGCCAGCAGGGACAGGGGGCCTGAGCAGTTCTTC.